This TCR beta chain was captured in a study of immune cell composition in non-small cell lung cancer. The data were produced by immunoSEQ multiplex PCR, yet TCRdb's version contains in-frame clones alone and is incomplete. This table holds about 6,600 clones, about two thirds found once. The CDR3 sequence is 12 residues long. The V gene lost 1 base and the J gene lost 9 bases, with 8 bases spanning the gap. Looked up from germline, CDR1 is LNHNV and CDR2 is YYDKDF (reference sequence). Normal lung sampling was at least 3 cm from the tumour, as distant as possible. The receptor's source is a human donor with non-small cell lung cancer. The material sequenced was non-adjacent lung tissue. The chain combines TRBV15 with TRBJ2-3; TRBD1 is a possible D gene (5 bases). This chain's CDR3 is CATSRVGVTQYF. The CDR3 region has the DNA TGTGCCACCAGCAGAGTAGGGGTGACGCAGTATTTT.